The clone carrying this T cell receptor beta chain was seen just once. This CDR3 contains 13 residues. Trimming shortened V by 8 bases and J by 9 bases, and 17 bases separated the two germline ends. Germline CDR1 reads MNHNY; CDR2 reads SVGAGI (reference sequence). These data are taken from a study of blood T cell repertoires in COVID-19. Study-wide background: The United States, Italy and Spain provided the acute and convalescent COVID-19 samples. The analysed material was cDNA or gDNA that came from T cells, B-cell-depleted T cells, or PBMCs.

Assay: immunoSEQ multiplex PCR; the TCRdb copy retains only in-frame clones and omits some. The data hold tens of thousands of clones, with 90% observed a single time. The chain joins TRBV6-6 to TRBJ1-5; D is undetermined. The sample was peripheral blood. The receptor comes from a man aged 60 to 75 with active or convalescent COVID-19. CDR3: CASQGTTETPQHF. CDR3 bases: TGTGCCAGCCAAGGCACCACAGAGACGCCCCAGCATTTT.